This section outlines one T cell receptor (beta chain) sequence together with its context. Original data processing: Counts of nucleated cells, estimated from reference gene primer amplification, were obtained. Repertoires were generated with immunoSEQ multiplex PCR, while TCRdb's copy carries only in-frame clones and drops some. V and J calls and clone size are those listed in that table; D and trimming were worked out from the DNA. Here the sample spans roughly 160,000 clones, around 87% being singletons. These data come from a study of blood T cell repertoires in COVID-19. For the study at large: The samples span acute and convalescent COVID-19 from the United States, Italy and Spain.

The V and J ends lost 3 bases and 2 bases respectively, with 11 bases between them. The germline CDR1 and CDR2 sequences are SGDLS and YYNGEE. The CDR3 runs 15 residues. This TCR came from a man aged 18 to 30 with acute or convalescent COVID-19. The J gene is TRBJ1-4, the V gene TRBV9; D remains ambiguous. The specimen sequenced was peripheral blood. The CDR3 loop is CASSGWNGTNEKLFF. CDR3 coding DNA: TGTGCCAGCAGCGGATGGAACGGGACTAATGAAAAACTGTTTTTT.